This T cell receptor beta chain was obtained from a study of cytomegalovirus exposure and HLA in healthy donors. Broader study findings: In an earlier analysis, productive rearrangement rates for most beta V segments clustered near 87% or 30%. CMV serostatus was the sole immune exposure information available.

Regarding this clone: Its antigen is as yet unknown.

PCR involved 60 Vbeta and 13 Jbeta primers. Generated by immunoSEQ multiplex PCR, the TCRdb table keeps only in-frame clones and is missing some. This repertoire shows under 200,000 clones, roughly four fifths found once; its top ten account for roughly 0.99%. The sample was PBMCs. This sequence originates from a girl aged 2 to 9 in good health and CMV-seropositive.

DNA of the CDR3: TGTGCCAGCACCAAGGACAGGGGTGGCAATCAGCCCCAGCATTTT. Encoded protein: CASTKDRGGNQPQHF. V and J are TRBV6-6 and TRBJ1-5; 9 nucleotides align to TRBD1. The V gene end was trimmed by 7 bases and the J gene end by 2 bases; junction bases not matched to a gene: 6. The V gene's germline CDR1 is MNHNY and CDR2 SVGAGI (reference sequence). The CDR3 loop spans 15 amino acids.